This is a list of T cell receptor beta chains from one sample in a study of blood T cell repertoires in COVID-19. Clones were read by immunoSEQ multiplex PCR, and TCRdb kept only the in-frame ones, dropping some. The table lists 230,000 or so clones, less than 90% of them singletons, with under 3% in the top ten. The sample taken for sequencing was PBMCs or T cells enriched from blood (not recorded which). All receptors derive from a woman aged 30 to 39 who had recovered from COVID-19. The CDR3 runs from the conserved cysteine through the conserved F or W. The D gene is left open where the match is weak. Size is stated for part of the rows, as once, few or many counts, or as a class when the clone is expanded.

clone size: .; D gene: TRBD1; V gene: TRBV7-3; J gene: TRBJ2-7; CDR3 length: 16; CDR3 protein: CASSLHYRGSRNEQYF; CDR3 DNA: TGTGCCAGCAGTTTACACTACAGGGGAAGCAGAAACGAGCAGTACTTC
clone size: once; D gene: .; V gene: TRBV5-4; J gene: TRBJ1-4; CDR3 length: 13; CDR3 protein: CASSGQLNEKLFF; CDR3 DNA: TGTGCCAGCAGCGGACAGCTAAATGAAAAACTGTTTTTT
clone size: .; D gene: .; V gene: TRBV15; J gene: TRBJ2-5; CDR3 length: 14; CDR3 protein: CATSRDWGGETQYF; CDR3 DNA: TGTGCCACCAGCAGAGATTGGGGCGGAGAGACCCAGTACTTC
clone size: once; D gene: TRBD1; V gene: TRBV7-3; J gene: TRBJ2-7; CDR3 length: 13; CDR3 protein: CASSLSGTGEQYF; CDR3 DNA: TGTGCCAGCAGCTTAAGCGGGACAGGCGAGCAGTACTTC
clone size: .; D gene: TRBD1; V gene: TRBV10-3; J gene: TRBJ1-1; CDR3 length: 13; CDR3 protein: CAIKEGGNTEAFF; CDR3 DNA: TGTGCCATCAAGGAAGGGGGCAACACTGAAGCTTTCTTT
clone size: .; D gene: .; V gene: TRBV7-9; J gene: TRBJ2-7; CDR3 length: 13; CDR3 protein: CASSFGRVSEQYF; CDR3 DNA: TGTGCCAGCAGCTTCGGCAGGGTCTCCGAGCAGTACTTC
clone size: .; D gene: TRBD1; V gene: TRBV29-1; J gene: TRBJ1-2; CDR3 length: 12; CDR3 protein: CSVTGQGDGYTF; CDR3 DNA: TGCAGCGTCACTGGACAGGGCGATGGCTACACCTTC
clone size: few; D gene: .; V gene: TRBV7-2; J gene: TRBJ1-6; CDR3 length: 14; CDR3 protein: CASSFNRINSPLHF; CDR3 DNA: TGTGCCAGCAGCTTTAACAGGATTAATTCACCCCTCCACTTT
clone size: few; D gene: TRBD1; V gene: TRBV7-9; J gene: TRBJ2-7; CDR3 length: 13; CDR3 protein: CASSLLQGTEQYF; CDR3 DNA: TGTGCCAGCAGCCTACTACAGGGGACCGAGCAGTACTTC
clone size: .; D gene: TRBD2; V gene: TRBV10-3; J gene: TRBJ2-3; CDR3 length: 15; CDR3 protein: CAISDGLAGGDTQYF; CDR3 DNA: TGTGCCATCAGTGATGGACTAGCGGGGGGGGATACGCAGTATTTT
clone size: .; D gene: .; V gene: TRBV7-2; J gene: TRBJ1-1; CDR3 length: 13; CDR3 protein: CASSSERGTEAFF; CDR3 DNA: TGTGCCAGCAGTTCCGAAAGGGGAACTGAAGCTTTCTTT
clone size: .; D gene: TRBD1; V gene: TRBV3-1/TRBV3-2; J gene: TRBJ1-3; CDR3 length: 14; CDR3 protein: CASRKQGLRNTIYF; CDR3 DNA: TGTGCCAGCAGAAAACAGGGGCTCCGAAACACCATATATTTT
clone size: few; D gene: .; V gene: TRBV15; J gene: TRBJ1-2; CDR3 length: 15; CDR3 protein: CATSRGEGRGYGYTF; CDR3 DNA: TGTGCCACCAGCAGAGGTGAGGGCAGGGGCTATGGCTACACCTTC
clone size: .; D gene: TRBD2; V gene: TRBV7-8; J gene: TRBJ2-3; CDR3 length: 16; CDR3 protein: CASSPPTSGGPDTQYF; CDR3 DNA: TGTGCCAGCAGTCCCCCGACTAGCGGGGGGCCAGATACGCAGTATTTT
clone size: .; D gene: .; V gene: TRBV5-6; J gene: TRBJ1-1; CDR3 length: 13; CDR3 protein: CASSLTAGVEAFF; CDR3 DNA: TGTGCCAGCAGCCTGACGGCGGGAGTCGAAGCTTTCTTT
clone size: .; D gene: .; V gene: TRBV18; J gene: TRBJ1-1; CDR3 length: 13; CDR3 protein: CASSQSGDTEAFF; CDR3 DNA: TGTGCCAGCTCTCAGTCAGGGGACACTGAAGCTTTCTTT
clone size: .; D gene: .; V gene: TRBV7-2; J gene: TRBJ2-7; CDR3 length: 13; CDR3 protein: CASSPGLGYEQYF; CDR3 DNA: TGTGCCAGCAGTCCTGGACTGGGCTACGAGCAGTACTTC
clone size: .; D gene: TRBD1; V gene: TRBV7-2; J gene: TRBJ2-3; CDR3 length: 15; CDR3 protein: CASSPSGTGGDTQYF; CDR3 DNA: TGTGCCAGCAGCCCCTCCGGGACAGGTGGAGATACGCAGTATTTT
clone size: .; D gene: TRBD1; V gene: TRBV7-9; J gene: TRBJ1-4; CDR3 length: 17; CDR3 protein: CASSLYPPGQANEKLFF; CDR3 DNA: TGTGCCAGCAGCTTATACCCTCCGGGACAGGCAAATGAAAAACTGTTTTTT
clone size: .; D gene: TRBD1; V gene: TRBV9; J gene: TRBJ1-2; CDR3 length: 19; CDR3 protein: CASSPAAGTGYHPPYGYTF; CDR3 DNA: TGTGCCAGCAGCCCCGCTGCCGGGACAGGTTACCACCCCCCCTATGGCTACACCTTC
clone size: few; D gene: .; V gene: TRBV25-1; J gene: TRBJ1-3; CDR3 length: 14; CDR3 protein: CASTESYSGNTIYF; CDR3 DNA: TGTGCCAGCACCGAGAGTTACTCTGGAAACACCATATATTTT
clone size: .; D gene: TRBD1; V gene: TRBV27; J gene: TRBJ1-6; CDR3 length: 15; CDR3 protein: CASSSLTGGSSPLHF; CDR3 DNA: TGTGCCAGCAGTTCGTTGACAGGGGGATCGTCACCCCTCCACTTT
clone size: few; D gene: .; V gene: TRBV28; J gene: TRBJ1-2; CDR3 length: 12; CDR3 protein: CASRVTGYGYTF; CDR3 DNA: TGTGCCAGCAGGGTTACAGGGTATGGCTACACCTTC
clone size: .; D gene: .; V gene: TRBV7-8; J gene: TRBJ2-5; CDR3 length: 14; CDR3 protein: CASSPGNSQETQYF; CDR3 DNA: TGTGCCAGCAGCCCCGGGAACTCCCAAGAGACCCAGTACTTC
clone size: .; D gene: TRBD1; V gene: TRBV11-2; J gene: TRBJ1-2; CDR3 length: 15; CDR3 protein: CASSSTGGRFNRYTF; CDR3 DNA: TGTGCCAGCAGCTCGACAGGGGGCAGATTCAATCGCTACACCTTC
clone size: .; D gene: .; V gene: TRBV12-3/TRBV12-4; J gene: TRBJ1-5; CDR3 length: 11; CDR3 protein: CASSFRGAQHF; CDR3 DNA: TGTGCCAGCAGTTTCCGGGGGGCCCAGCATTTT
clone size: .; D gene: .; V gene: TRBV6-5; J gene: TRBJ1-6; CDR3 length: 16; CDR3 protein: CASSFRHRRHNSPLHF; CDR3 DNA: TGTGCCAGCAGTTTCCGTCACAGGCGACATAATTCACCCCTCCACTTT
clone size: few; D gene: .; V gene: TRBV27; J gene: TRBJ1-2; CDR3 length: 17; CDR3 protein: CASSPLLAAPTNYGYTF; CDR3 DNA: TGTGCCAGCAGTCCTCTTTTAGCTGCCCCGACTAACTATGGCTACACCTTC
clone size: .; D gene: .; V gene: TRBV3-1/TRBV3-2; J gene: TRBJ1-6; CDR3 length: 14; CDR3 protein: CASSPRTDNSPLHF; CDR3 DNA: TGTGCCAGCAGCCCCAGGACAGATAATTCACCCCTCCACTTT
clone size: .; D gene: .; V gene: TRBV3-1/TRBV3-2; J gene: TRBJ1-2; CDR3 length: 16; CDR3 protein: CASSPSLGAEHYGYTF; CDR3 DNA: TGTGCCAGCAGCCCGAGTCTGGGGGCAGAGCACTATGGCTACACCTTC
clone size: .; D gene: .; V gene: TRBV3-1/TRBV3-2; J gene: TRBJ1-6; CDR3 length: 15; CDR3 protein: CASSQDGGGPSPLHF; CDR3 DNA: TGTGCCAGCAGCCAAGATGGGGGGGGACCATCACCCCTCCACTTT
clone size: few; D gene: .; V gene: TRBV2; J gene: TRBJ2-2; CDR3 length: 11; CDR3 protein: CASKGTGELFF; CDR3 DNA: TGTGCCAGTAAGGGGACCGGGGAGCTGTTTTTT
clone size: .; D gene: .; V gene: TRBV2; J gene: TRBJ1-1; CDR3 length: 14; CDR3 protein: CASTQTEGYTEAFF; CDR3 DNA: TGTGCCAGCACCCAGACGGAGGGATACACTGAAGCTTTCTTT
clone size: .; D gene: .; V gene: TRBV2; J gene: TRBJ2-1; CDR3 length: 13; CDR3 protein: CASSEQLYNEQFF; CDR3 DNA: TGTGCCAGCAGTGAACAGTTATACAATGAGCAGTTCTTC
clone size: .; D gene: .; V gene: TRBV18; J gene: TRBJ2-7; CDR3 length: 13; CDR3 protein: CASSRGTLGEQYF; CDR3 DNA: TGTGCCAGCTCACGGGGGACTCTGGGCGAGCAGTACTTC
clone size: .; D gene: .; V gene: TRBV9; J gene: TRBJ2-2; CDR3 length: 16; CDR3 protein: CASSVSRLANTGELFF; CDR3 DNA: TGTGCCAGCAGCGTATCTAGGCTCGCGAACACCGGGGAGCTGTTTTTT
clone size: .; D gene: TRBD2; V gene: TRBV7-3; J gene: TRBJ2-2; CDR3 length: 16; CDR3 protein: CASSSGLAGGTGELFF; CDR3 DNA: TGTGCCAGCAGCTCGGGACTAGCGGGGGGCACCGGGGAGCTGTTTTTT
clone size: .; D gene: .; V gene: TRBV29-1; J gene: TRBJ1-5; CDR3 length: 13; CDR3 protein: CSAAEPGGQPQHF; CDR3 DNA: TGCAGCGCAGCGGAACCCGGAGGACAGCCCCAGCATTTT
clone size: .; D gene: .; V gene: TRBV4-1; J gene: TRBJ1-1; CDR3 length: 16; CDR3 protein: CASSQDLVRGGLEAFF; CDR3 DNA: TGCGCCAGCAGCCAAGATCTTGTAAGGGGAGGGTTGGAAGCTTTCTTT
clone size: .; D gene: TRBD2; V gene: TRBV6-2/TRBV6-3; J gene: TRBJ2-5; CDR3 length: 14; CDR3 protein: CASSWGTSVGTQYF; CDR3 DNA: TGTGCCAGCAGTTGGGGGACTAGCGTGGGAACCCAGTACTTC
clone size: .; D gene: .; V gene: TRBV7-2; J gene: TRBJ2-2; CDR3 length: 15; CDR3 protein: CASSLVGVNTGELFF; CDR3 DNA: TGTGCCAGCAGCTTAGTAGGGGTCAACACCGGGGAGCTGTTTTTT